This TCR beta chain derives from a study of cytotoxic CD8 clonotypes in ibrutinib-treated CLL. For the study at large: Responses comprised 24 partial and 2 complete; at median around 67 months, around 15 remained remitted and some twelve progressed. Each sample contained, on average, roughly 250,000 productive templates and 80,000 to 95,000 productive rearrangements. General study results and limits: Patients showed higher baseline clonality than age-matched healthy donors, and it tracked circulating CD8+ T-cell counts. Stable or contracted on treatment, public clonotypes were also uncommon.

Germline V lookup: CDR1 SGHVS, CDR2 FQNEAQ. Trimming removed 1 base from V and 6 bases from J; junction bases left unmatched: 3. CDR3 length equals 14 residues. With respect to this clone: Its specificity is unknown.

Measured with immunoSEQ multiplex PCR; TCRdb has only the in-frame clones, and not every one. The profile shows about 310,000 clones, around four fifths of them singletons. This receptor was taken from a human donor with chronic lymphocytic leukemia. The J gene is TRBJ1-2, the V gene TRBV7-8, with 9 bases aligning to TRBD1. Sample: PBMCs, taken before ibrutinib treatment. CDR3 region: CASSLGTGDNGYTF. The CDR3, as DNA: TGTGCCAGCAGCTTAGGGACAGGGGACAATGGCTACACCTTC.